This T cell receptor (beta chain) came from a study of T-cell reconstitution after alpha-beta-depleted transplantation in children. Study-wide results and caveats: Several hundred expanded graft clones reportedly were the source of alpha-beta T cells about two months after transplant.

Using unique molecular identifiers, the investigators prepared the TCRbeta library. TCRdb reprocessed the PCR reads with MiXCR, giving one entry per CDR3 protein. Of almost 600,000 distinct CDR3 sequences in the sample, more than 20% were seen once. There are a few counts of this clonotype. Its antigen is currently unknown. The germline V gene encodes CDR1 SQVTM and CDR2 ANQGSEA. Trimming stripped 3 bases from V and 6 bases from J, with 8 bases between. The CDR3 extends over 11 amino acids. This material consisted of PBMCs, taken before TCRalphabeta/CD19-depleted stem cell transplant. The origin of this receptor is a boy under three years old with Wiskott-Aldrich syndrome, due to receive a stem cell transplant. The chain employs TRBV29-1 and TRBJ1-1; D unclear. The DNA of the CDR3 is TGCAGCGTTGACGGGTACCCTGAAGCTTTCTTT. Translating it yields CSVDGYPEAFF.